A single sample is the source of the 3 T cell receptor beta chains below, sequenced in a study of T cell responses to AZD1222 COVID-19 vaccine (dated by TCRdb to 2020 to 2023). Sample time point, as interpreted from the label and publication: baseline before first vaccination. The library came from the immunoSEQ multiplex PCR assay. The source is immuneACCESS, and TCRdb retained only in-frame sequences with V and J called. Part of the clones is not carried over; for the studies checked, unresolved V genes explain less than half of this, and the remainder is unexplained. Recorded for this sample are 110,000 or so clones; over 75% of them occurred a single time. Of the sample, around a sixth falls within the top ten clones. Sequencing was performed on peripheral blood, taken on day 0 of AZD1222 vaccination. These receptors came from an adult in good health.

The CDR3 protein is CASSSGPFAEAFF. The CDR3 DNA reads as TGTGCCAGCAGCTCTGGACCTTTTGCTGAAGCTTTCTTT. The V call is TRBV11-3, the J call TRBJ1-1, with D uncertain. The V and J ends lost 4 bases and 6 bases respectively, with 12 bases between them. The CDR3 consists of 13 residues. Germline loops: CDR1 SGHNT, CDR2 YENEEA.

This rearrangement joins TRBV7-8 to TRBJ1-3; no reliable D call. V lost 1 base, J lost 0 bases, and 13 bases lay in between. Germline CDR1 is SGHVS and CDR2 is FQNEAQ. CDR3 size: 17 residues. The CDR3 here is CASSLVGSRISGNTIYF. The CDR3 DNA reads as TGTGCCAGCAGCTTAGTCGGCAGCAGAATCTCTGGAAACACCATATATTTT.

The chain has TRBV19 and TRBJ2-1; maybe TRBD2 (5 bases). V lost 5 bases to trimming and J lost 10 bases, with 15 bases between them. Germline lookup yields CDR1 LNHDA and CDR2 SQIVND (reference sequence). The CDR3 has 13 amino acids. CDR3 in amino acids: CASSDAGLYEQFF. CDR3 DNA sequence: TGTGCCAGTAGTGATGCGGGCCTATACGAGCAGTTCTTC.